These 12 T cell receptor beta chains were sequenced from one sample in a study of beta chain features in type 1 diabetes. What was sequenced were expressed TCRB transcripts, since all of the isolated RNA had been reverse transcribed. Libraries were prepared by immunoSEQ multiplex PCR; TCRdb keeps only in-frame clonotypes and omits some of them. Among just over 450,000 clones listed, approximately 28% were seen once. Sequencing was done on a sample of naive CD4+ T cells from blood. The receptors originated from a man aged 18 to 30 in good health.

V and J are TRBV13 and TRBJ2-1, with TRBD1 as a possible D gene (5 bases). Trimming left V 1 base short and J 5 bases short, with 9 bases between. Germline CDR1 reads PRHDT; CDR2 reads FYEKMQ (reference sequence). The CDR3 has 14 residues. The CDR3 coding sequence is TGTGCCAGCAGCTTAGCCAGGGATGACAATGAGCAGTTCTTC. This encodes CASSLARDDNEQFF.

CDR3 protein: CASSTQLGIHEQFF. The CDR3 nucleotides read TGTGCCAGCAGCACCCAACTAGGGATTCATGAGCAGTTCTTC. This chain uses TRBV7-9 with TRBJ2-1; a possible D gene is TRBD2 (5 bases). The germline V and J ends were trimmed by 5 bases and 8 bases, with 16 bases remaining between them. Germline V CDR1 and CDR2: SEHNR, FQNEAQ (reference sequence). The CDR3 covers 14 residues.

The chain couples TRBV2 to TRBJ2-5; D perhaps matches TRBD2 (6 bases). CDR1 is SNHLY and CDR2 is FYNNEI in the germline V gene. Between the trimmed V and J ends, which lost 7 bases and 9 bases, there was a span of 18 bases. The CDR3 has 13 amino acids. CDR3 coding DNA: TGTGCCAGCACCCGGACTACCGCTGGGGCCCAGTACTTC. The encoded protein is CASTRTTAGAQYF.

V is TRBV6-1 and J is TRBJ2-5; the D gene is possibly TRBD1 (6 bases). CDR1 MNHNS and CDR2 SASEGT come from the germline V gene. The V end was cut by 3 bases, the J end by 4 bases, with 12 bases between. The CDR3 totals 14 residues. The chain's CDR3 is CASSEQGHGETQYF. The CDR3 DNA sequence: TGTGCCAGCAGTGAGCAGGGACATGGAGAGACCCAGTACTTC.

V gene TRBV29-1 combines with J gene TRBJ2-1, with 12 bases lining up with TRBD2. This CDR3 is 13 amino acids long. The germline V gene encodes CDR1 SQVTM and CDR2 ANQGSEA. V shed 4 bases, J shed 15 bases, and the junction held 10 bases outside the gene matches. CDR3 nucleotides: TGCAGCGTTGCTCAGGGACTAGCGGGCGCAGGGTTCTTC. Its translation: CSVAQGLAGAGFF.

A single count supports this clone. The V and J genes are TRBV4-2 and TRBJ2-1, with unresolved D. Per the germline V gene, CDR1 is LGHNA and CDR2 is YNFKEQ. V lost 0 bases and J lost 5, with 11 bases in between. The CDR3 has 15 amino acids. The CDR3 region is CASSQDHLVNNEQFF. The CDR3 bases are TGTGCCAGCAGCCAAGACCATCTAGTGAACAATGAGCAGTTCTTC.

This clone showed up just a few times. The CDR3 nucleotides are TGTGCCAGCAGCGCAAGGACAGGGAAGGAGACCCAGTACTTC. Its protein product is CASSARTGKETQYF. The rearrangement joins TRBV9 to TRBJ2-5; 8 positions match TRBD1. The CDR3 covers 14 residues. From germline, CDR1 is SGDLS and CDR2 YYNGEE. Trimming removed 3 bases from V and 5 bases from J; junction bases left unmatched: 6.

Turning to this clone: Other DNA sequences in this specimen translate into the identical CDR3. The CDR3 protein is CAWSVRAGGNEQFF. The CDR3 region has the DNA TGTGCCTGGAGTGTTCGAGCGGGAGGGAATGAGCAGTTCTTC. This chain joins TRBV30 and TRBJ2-1; TRBD2 agrees at 10 bases. The ends lost 0 bases at V and 7 bases at J; junction bases unmatched: 3. The CDR3 spans 14 residues. Germline V gene data show CDR1 as GTSNPN and CDR2 as SVGIG (reference sequence).

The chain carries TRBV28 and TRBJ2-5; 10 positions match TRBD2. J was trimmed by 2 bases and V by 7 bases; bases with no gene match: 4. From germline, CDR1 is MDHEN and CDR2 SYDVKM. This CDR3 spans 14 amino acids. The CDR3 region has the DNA TGTGCCAGCACCCTAGCGGGAGCACAAGAGACCCAGTACTTC. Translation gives CASTLAGAQETQYF.

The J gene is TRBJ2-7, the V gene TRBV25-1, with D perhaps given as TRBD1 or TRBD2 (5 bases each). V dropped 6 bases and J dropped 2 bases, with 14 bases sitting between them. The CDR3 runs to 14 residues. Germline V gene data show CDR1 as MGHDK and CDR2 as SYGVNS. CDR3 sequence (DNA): TGTGCCAGCAGCCCCCAGGGACGAACCTACGAGCAGTACTTC. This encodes CASSPQGRTYEQYF.

The CDR3 DNA reads as TGTGCCAGCAGTTACGGGCTAGCGGTCCTCACAGATACGCAGTATTTT. Translation: CASSYGLAVLTDTQYF. The chain recombines TRBV6-5 with TRBJ2-3, with TRBD2 matching 7 bases. This CDR3 has 16 residues. The germline gives CDR1 MNHEY, CDR2 SVGAGI. V trimming: 2 bases; J trimming: 2 bases; junction bases outside the gene matches: 7.

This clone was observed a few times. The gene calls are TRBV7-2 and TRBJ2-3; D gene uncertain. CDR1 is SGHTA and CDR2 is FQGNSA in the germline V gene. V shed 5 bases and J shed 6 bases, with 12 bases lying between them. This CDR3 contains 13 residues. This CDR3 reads CASSTSIVDTQYF. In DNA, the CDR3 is TGTGCCAGCAGCACCAGCATCGTGGATACGCAGTATTTT.